This T cell receptor beta chain was sequenced for a study of response to subunit inactivated influenza vaccine. CDR1 and CDR2 from the germline V gene are LNHDA and SQIVND (reference sequence). CDR3 length equals 14 residues. Trimming left V 3 bases short and J 0 bases short, with 6 bases between. General observations from the study: Authors suggested each seasonal flu vaccination may recruit only limited numbers of new T cells.

One entry per CDR3 protein results from TCRdb running MiXCR on the RT-PCR reads. The sample yields about 530,000 distinct CDR3 sequences, about an eighth seen once. This clonotype appeared once. What it binds is not known. The clonotype comes from a man aged 45 to 65 who received an inactivated influenza vaccine. The V and J genes are TRBV19 and TRBJ2-1; D is undetermined. The sample was PBMCs from blood, taken on the day of vaccination. The CDR3 DNA reads TGTGCCAGTAGTATCGTAAGCTCCTACAATGAGCAGTTCTTC. Residues: CASSIVSSYNEQFF.